This note documents a single TCR beta chain sequence. The junction had 6 bases not matched to a gene; V was cut back by 3 bases and J by 1 base. The CDR3 covers 15 residues. Germline CDR1 reads MGHRA; CDR2 reads YSYEKL. These data come from a study of cytomegalovirus exposure and HLA in healthy donors. The PCR contained 60 Vbeta and 13 Jbeta primers. The assay was immunoSEQ multiplex PCR, and TCRdb's table has in-frame clones only and misses some. The table for this sample gives about 140,000 clones. This rearrangement joins TRBV4-1 to TRBJ2-7; 7 nucleotides line up with TRBD2. The source material was PBMCs. This receptor was taken from a middle-aged man in good health and CMV-seronegative. This CDR3 reads CASSQPSSGSYEQYF. CDR3 in DNA: TGCGCCAGCAGCCAGCCGTCTAGCGGATCCTACGAGCAGTACTTC.